Presented here are 17 T cell receptor beta chains from one specimen sequenced in a study of vaccination effects on CD4 cells after COVID-19. What these receptors recognize is not known. Assay used: immunoSEQ multiplex PCR; TCRdb lists only in-frame clones, some missing. The data contain some 56,000 clones, more than 75% of them singletons. Expansion of antigen-specific CD4+ T cells with viral peptide pools was carried out by the ViraFEST assay before sequencing. Isolation of CD4+ T cells took place after less than twelve days of culture. The person's infection with SARS-CoV-2, confirmed by PCR, took place between March and December 2020. The sample was CD4+ T cells from PBMCs cultured with HIV peptides, taken before COVID-19 vaccination. Subset defined: HIV-1 Nef peptide pool negative control/reference culture. These receptor sequences come from a human donor who had a prior SARS-CoV-2 infection.

The genes are TRBV12-3 or TRBV12-4 and TRBJ1-2; no reliable D call. V was trimmed by 5 bases and J by 4 bases, leaving 11 bases between them. The CDR3 loop spans 13 amino acids. In nucleotides, the CDR3 is TGTGCCAGCAGTCCACAAGGTTTCTATGGCTACACCTTC. It yields the protein CASSPQGFYGYTF.

This clone was seen only once. J is TRBJ2-1 and V is TRBV20-1; no definite D call. Looked up from germline, CDR1 is DFQATT and CDR2 is SNEGSKA (reference sequence). Trimming stripped 6 bases from V and 6 bases from J, with 6 bases between. The CDR3 consists of 10 residues. The CDR3 coding sequence is TGCAGTGCCTCAACCAATGAGCAGTTCTTC. Its translation: CSASTNEQFF.

V and J are TRBV6-6 and TRBJ2-7, with TRBD1 identical over 8 bases. The CDR3 is made up of 14 amino acids. V shed 2 bases, J shed 3 bases, and the junction held 3 bases outside the gene matches. CDR1 MNHNY and CDR2 SVGAGI come from the germline V gene (reference sequence). CDR3 loop: CASSYRQGNYEQYF. CDR3 nucleotide sequence: TGTGCCAGCAGTTACCGACAGGGGAACTACGAGCAGTACTTC.

The chain links TRBV3-1 (or the pseudogene TRBV3-2) to TRBJ2-5, with D perhaps assigned TRBD1 or TRBD2 (5 bases each). With 1 base removed from V and 7 bases from J, the gap between germline ends came to 13 bases. CDR1 and CDR2 from the germline V gene are LGHDT and YNNKEL (reference sequence). The CDR3 runs 14 residues. CDR3 bases: TGTGCCAGCAGCCAAGGACTGGGGGAAGGGACCCAGTACTTC. This codes for CASSQGLGEGTQYF.

This clone was picked up one time. This chain connects TRBV12-3 or TRBV12-4 to TRBJ1-1; D is unresolved. V gave up 2 bases and J gave up 10 bases, with 14 bases separating them. The CDR3 is 13 residues long. For the CDR3, the DNA is TGTGCCAGCAGTTTATTGGATCGGGCGGTAGCTTTCTTT. Translating gives CASSLLDRAVAFF.

The rearrangement uses TRBV5-1 and TRBJ1-2; 8 bases fit TRBD1. The germline V gene has CDR1 SGHRS and CDR2 YFSETQ. V lost 2 bases to trimming and J lost 3 bases; unmatched junction nucleotides: 15. This CDR3 is built from 18 residues. The CDR3 sequence: CASSFPFDRGGDDYGYTF. In DNA, the CDR3 is TGCGCCAGCAGCTTCCCCTTCGACAGGGGAGGTGACGACTATGGCTACACCTTC.

The chain has TRBV30 and TRBJ1-4; tentatively, D is TRBD1 (6 bases). The CDR3 is made up of 12 amino acids. Trimming removed 7 bases at V and 8 bases at J, with 14 bases between. CDR1 and CDR2 (germline): GTSNPN, SVGIG (reference sequence). As DNA, the CDR3 is TGTGCCTTCTACAGGGTGGGCGAAAAACTGTTTTTT. Translated: CAFYRVGEKLFF. The full variable domain, rest sourced from reference TRBV30 and TRBJ1-4, is SQTIHQWPATLVQPVGSPLSLECTVEGTSNPNLYWYRQAAGRGLQLLFYSVGIGQISSEVPQNLSASRPQDRQFILSSKKLLLSDSGFYLCAFYRVGEKLFFGSGTQLSVL.

V gene TRBV6-5 combines with J gene TRBJ1-3; TRBD1 agrees at 7 bases. The CDR3 loop spans 13 amino acids. Germline V gene sequence: CDR1 MNHEY, CDR2 SVGAGI. J lost 11 bases, V lost 6 bases, and 10 bases had no gene match. The CDR3 bases are TGTGCCAGCAGGGCGGGACAGCCCGATGCCATATATTTT. Its translation is CASRAGQPDAIYF.

The chain couples TRBV6-5 to TRBJ1-6, with unresolved D. The germline V gene encodes CDR1 MNHEY and CDR2 SVGAGI. This CDR3 comprises 12 residues. Trimming removed 6 bases from V and 14 bases from J, with 14 bases in between. CDR3: CASSFKWEALHF. The CDR3 nucleotides read TGTGCCAGCAGCTTTAAGTGGGAGGCCCTCCACTTT.

This clone has just one count. The chain combines TRBV7-8 with TRBJ1-2; 9 bases match TRBD1. Unmatched junction bases numbered 6, after V lost 5 bases and J lost 8 bases. From germline, CDR1 is SGHVS and CDR2 FQNEAQ. This CDR3 has 13 amino acids. This CDR3 reads CASSRQGVGGYTF. For the CDR3, the DNA is TGTGCCAGCAGCCGACAGGGGGTTGGAGGCTACACCTTC.

Here the CDR3 reads CASGPISGRALDTQYF. CDR3 sequence (DNA): TGTGCTAGTGGCCCAATAAGCGGGAGGGCCTTAGATACGCAGTATTTT. This chain links TRBV12-5 with TRBJ2-3, with TRBD2 matching 10 bases. The CDR3 extends over 16 amino acids. The germline CDR1 and CDR2 sequences are LGHNT and FRNRAP. Germline trimming cut 6 bases from V and 5 bases from J; bases unmatched to any gene: 11.

This chain connects TRBV18 to TRBJ2-2; D possibly uses TRBD1 or TRBD2 (5 bases each). V lost 5 bases, J lost 4 bases, and 20 bases lay in between. The CDR3 has 17 amino acids. The germline V gene encodes CDR1 KGHSH and CDR2 LQKENI. Here the CDR3 DNA reads TGTGCCAGCTCATCGGGGCTACTGAAAACCCGCACCGGGGAGCTGTTTTTT. Its protein product is CASSSGLLKTRTGELFF. The complete variable domain, with remaining parts taken from reference TRBV18 and TRBJ2-2, reads NAGVMQNPRHLVRRRGQEARLRCSPMKGHSHVYWYRQLPEEGLKFMVYLQKENIIDESGMPKERFSAEFPKEGPSILRIQQVVRGDSAAYFCASSSGLLKTRTGELFFGEGSRLTVL.

This chain links TRBV6-2 or TRBV6-3 with TRBJ2-3, with TRBD2 matching over 8 bases. The CDR3 covers 13 residues. Germline CDR1 reads MNHEY; CDR2 reads SVGEGT. J gave up 15 bases and V 1 base, and 9 bases lay outside the gene matches. CDR3 in DNA: TGTGCCAGCAGTTACTTGAGCGGGGGACCCCTTTATTTT. Its protein is CASSYLSGGPLYF.

CDR3 residues: CASSTSSTGFRETQYF. In DNA form, the CDR3 reads TGTGCCAGTAGTACGAGTAGCACAGGGTTTAGGGAGACCCAGTACTTC. This chain uses TRBV19 with TRBJ2-5, with a possible D match to TRBD1 (6 bases). There are 16 residues in the CDR3. Germline V gene sequence: CDR1 LNHDA, CDR2 SQIVND (reference sequence). V was shortened by 4 bases and J by 5 bases, with 20 bases between the two germline ends.

The V and J genes are TRBV15 and TRBJ2-3; D is unclear. Germline V gene lookup returns CDR1 LNHNV and CDR2 YYDKDF (reference sequence). There are 15 residues in the CDR3. The V end lost 6 bases, the J end lost 2 bases, and 15 bases lay between the germline ends. CDR3 residues: CATSKWRAATDTQYF. The CDR3 nucleotides read TGTGCCACCAGTAAGTGGCGCGCAGCCACAGATACGCAGTATTTT.

V gene TRBV19 combines with J gene TRBJ1-1, with D maybe TRBD1 (5 bases). Trimming pared 5 bases from V and 4 bases from J, leaving 14 bases between. The germline V gene has CDR1 LNHDA and CDR2 SQIVND (reference sequence). This CDR3 has 14 amino acids. CDR3 sequence reads: CASSLGPWGTEAFF. The DNA for the CDR3 is TGTGCCAGTAGTTTGGGACCCTGGGGCACTGAAGCTTTCTTT.

This chain links TRBV7-3 with TRBJ2-5; 10 bases fit TRBD2. V lost 0 bases to trimming and J lost 4 bases; unmatched junction nucleotides: 2. Looked up from germline, CDR1 is SGHTA and CDR2 is FQGTGA. CDR3 length: 15 amino acids. In DNA form, the CDR3 reads TGTGCCAGCAGCTTAACCGCTAGCGGGGGAGAGACCCAGTACTTC. Its translation: CASSLTASGGETQYF.